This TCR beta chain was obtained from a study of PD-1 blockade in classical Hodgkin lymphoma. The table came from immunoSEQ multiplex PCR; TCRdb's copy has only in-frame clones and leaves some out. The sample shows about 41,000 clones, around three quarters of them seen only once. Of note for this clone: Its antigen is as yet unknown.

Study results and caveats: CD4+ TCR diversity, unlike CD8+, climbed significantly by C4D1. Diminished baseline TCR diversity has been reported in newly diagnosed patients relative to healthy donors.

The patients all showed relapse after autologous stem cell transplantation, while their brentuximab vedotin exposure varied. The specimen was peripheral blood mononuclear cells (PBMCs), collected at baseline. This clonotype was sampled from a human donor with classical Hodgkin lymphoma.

CDR3 in DNA: TGTGCCACCAGCAGAGACCGGGGGGCGGTAAGGGGGGCTGAAGCTTTCTTT. It specifies CATSRDRGAVRGAEAFF. The chain couples TRBV15 to TRBJ1-1; D perhaps matches TRBD1 (6 bases). V was trimmed by 0 bases and J by 6 bases, leaving 20 bases between them. CDR1 LNHNV and CDR2 YYDKDF come from the germline V gene (reference sequence). CDR3 length: 17 amino acids.